This TCR beta chain was sequenced for a study of identifying expanded T cells in peripheral blood (dated by TCRdb to about 2019). For the wider study: Technical replicates were generated by sequencing separate aliquots of the same genomic DNA pool, and four replicates were compared pairwise.

Findings and caveats that apply to the study as a whole: Both the number of clones called differentially abundant and the false-positive rate were significantly reduced by the beta-binomial model across all healthy-donor time intervals. The authors expected that over much longer intervals, such as months to years, biological variance in healthy repertoires might increase even further. Variance in clone template counts between approximately two-week samples significantly increased with total template count across all healthy donors. The binomial model flagged roughly 1.2 differentially abundant clones between technical replicates but 15 to 17 over roughly 2 weeks and 18 to 20 over around four weeks.

In this sample, this clone turned up once. This clone's antigen is unknown. No much larger clone is present one base from it, and per-base qualities are unavailable. During the collection period, no immune events, such as infections, were documented for the healthy donors. To calibrate time-dependent variance in a beta-binomial model of T-cell clone differential abundance, blood repertoires from healthy donors were used as a training cohort. The training cohort was composed of some ten healthy donors, 3 female and 7 male. The donors were between roughly 29 and 70 years old, with an average age of 43 years. Whole blood, obtained from a commercial supplier, was collected from each healthy donor at three time points spaced approximately two weeks apart. For immunosequencing, genomic DNA was extracted from unsorted whole blood. V is cut by 4 bases and J by 3 bases, and the space between the germline ends is 1 base. The germline V gene (reference sequence) sets CDR1 to DFQATT and CDR2 to SNEGSKA. The CDR3 holds 10 amino acids from the cysteine to the phenylalanine. Only the CDR3 DNA stays, 30 bases, in frame from base 1.

The immunoSEQ Assay, which uses bias-controlled multiplex PCR amplification of genomic DNA, was used to profile TCRbeta CDR3 regions. The paper's data handling went like this. The absolute abundance of each unique TCRbeta CDR3 region was quantified after sequences were collapsed and filtered. Differential abundance was assessed using a binomial (Fisher-equivalent) model and a beta-binomial model in which time-dependent variance fitted from healthy donors was added. Any clone with fewer than 5 combined templates was excluded, and a clone was called differentially abundant if its Benjamini-Hochberg FDR was below 0.01. Beta-binomial variance was modeled as a function of total template count across the two samples using the form v = (b*log(k)+a)^2. TCRdb's version of the immuneACCESS table is confined to in-frame rearrangements and falls short of the full clone set. An unresolved V gene accounts for under half of the shortfall where checked; the remainder is of unknown origin. V and J calls plus clone size are reproduced from that table; the DNA served to infer D and trimming. In this sample the table shows 97,000 or so clones, roughly 88% of which occur a single time. Roughly an eighth of the sample belongs to the ten largest clones.

The receptor was isolated from a person between 18 and 75 years old in good health. The chain links TRBV20-1 with TRBJ2-1; the D segment cannot be called with confidence. Sequenced sample: blood. The CDR3 region: CSAIYNEQFF. The nucleotides are TGCAGTGCTATCTACAATGAGCAGTTCTTC.